Included here is one TCR beta chain sequence, with context. Its antigen has not been determined. No base qualities exist here, and no much larger clone lies one base off it. The sample belongs to a study of Ad26.COV2.S vaccination and SARS-CoV-2 variants (dated by TCRdb to the early 2020s). A note on the overall study: Donors in the vaccine arm were drawn from COV1001, a phase I-IIa trial of Ad26.COV2.S in healthy adults that was multicentre, randomized, double-blind and placebo-controlled. The TCR-sequenced set comprised around 30 samples: approximately 20 Ad26.COV2.S vaccine recipients, 5 placebo recipients and 8 SARS-CoV-2 convalescent individuals. Trial participants were randomized into five groups of five, in which low-dose or high-dose Ad26.COV2.S was given once or twice, or placebo was given on both occasions. TCRbeta repertoire sequencing served as the tool for gauging how specific and how broad the SARS-CoV-2-reactive T cell receptors were following Ad26.COV2.S vaccination. Dosing of Ad26.COV2.S was intramuscular, at either 5x10^10 or 1x10^11 viral particles, delivered as one shot or as two shots spaced 56 days apart. Throughout the experiments and outcome assessment, investigators stayed blinded to trial group allocation.

The germline V gene provides CDR1 SQVTM and CDR2 ANQGSEA. Deletion took 7 bases off V and 0 bases off J, with a span of 12 bases between the germline ends. Counted from cysteine to phenylalanine, this CDR3 has 13 amino acids. Of the read, only the CDR3 DNA is kept; its 39 bases are in frame from base 1. Interpreted using the paper, the treatment or condition label stands for: around 19 received Ad26.COV2.S at low or high dose, single or two shots; about 5 received placebo; per-sample allocation not given. Repertoires of vaccine and placebo recipients were sequenced from samples collected on day 63 after the first injection. In Cohort 1b, around 25 adults aged 18-55 years were enrolled at a single site in Boston, USA, between 29 July and 7 August 2020. Ad26.COV2.S was a replication-incompetent adenovirus type 26 vector that expressed a prefusion-stabilized SARS-CoV-2 spike protein derived from the original Wuhan strain.

The immunoSEQ Assay was the method used to sequence TCRbeta CDR3 regions. After extraction, genomic DNA underwent amplification by bias-controlled multiplex PCR, followed by high-throughput sequencing. The authors' pipeline ran thus. To quantify the absolute abundance of every unique TCRbeta CDR3 region, sequences were collapsed and filtered. Usable DNA was measured by amplifying reference genes present in all nucleated cells, and TCRbeta template counts were normalized to that usable DNA to estimate T cell fraction. Repertoire TCRs were annotated as SARS-CoV-2-specific by exact matching of V gene, CDR3 amino acid sequence and J gene to a known reactive TCR set. The reference SARS-CoV-2 TCR set came from MIRA and was filtered for enrichment in COVID-19-positive ImmuneCODE repertoires, removing public or cross-reactive TCRs. Drawing on the MIRA antigens, annotated TCRs were analysed further at the level of specific ORF or position within ORF. Depth was the summed frequency of annotated unique rearrangements, while breadth was defined as annotated unique rearrangements over total unique productive rearrangements. TCR breadth was compared between groups using two-sided Wilcoxon rank-sum tests. In its TCRdb copy, this immuneACCESS table keeps in-frame sequences only and misses some clones. Where compared with another copy, unresolved V genes explain less than half of these, and the others have no known cause. Clone size and V and J calls were adopted from that table, with D and trimming inferred from the DNA. The sample contains about 440,000 clones, 70% to 90% of them found a single time. Around 13% of the sample comes from the top ten.

What the authors observed across the whole study: After vaccination, substantial breadth of spike-specific CD8+ and CD4+ T cell responses was reported. Comparing responses between vaccine doses or regimens was not something the study was powered to do. Higher spike-specific TCR breadth was observed in Ad26.COV2.S recipients than in placebo recipients (P = 0.0014). The authors noted that the TCR breadth and depth analyses may have underestimated total T cell responses. Vaccine and placebo recipients had comparable non-spike TCR breadth, which fits with the vaccine containing only spike.

The input for sequencing was peripheral blood, taken in a trial of Ad26.COV2.S vaccine versus placebo. The sequence derives from a person aged 18-65 years who received the Ad26.COV2.S COVID-19 vaccine or a placebo. The sequence links TRBV29-1 to TRBJ1-1; perhaps TRBD1 is the D gene, with 6 bases matching. The CDR3 protein is CSGTRGLNTEAFF. The bases are TGCAGCGGGACCAGGGGATTGAACACTGAAGCTTTCTTT.